This record looks at one T cell receptor (beta chain) sequence and its context. Sequencing used cDNA as its template, made by extracting RNA and reverse transcribing it. Generated by immunoSEQ multiplex PCR, the TCRdb table keeps only in-frame clones and is missing some. The repertoire holds 110,000 or so clones, 58% seen once, with around 30% in the top ten. Treatment indicated: oral pan-JAK inhibitor, 5-10 mg twice daily. The data stem from a study of CD8+ T cells in alopecia areata. The trim removed 5 bases at V and 1 base at J, leaving 6 bases unmatched. The CDR3 is 14 residues long. Germline V gene data show CDR1 as GTSNPN and CDR2 as SVGIG (reference sequence).

The chain uses TRBV30 and TRBJ1-1; 8 bases are a match to TRBD1. This clonotype was sampled from a human donor with alopecia areata. The input for sequencing was CD8+ T cells sorted from blood, taken at week 4, from a patient treated with tofacitinib. In nucleotides, the CDR3 is TGTGCCTGGGAAAGGACAGGGACGAACACTGAAGCTTTCTTT. Protein: CAWERTGTNTEAFF.